Following are 31 T cell receptor beta chains from one sample sequenced in a study of cytomegalovirus exposure and HLA in healthy donors. In the PCR, 60 Vbeta and 13 Jbeta primers were used. Here immunoSEQ multiplex PCR was the method, and the copy in TCRdb shows in-frame clones only, minus some. The table lists about 130,000 clones, over 8% of them singletons. The sequencing sample was made of PBMCs. These receptors all stem from a man in his forties in good health and CMV-seronegative.

V and J are TRBV11-2 and TRBJ1-3; D not certain. V dropped 3 bases and J dropped 7 bases, with 10 bases sitting between them. The CDR3 sequence is 13 residues long. The V gene's germline CDR1 is SGHAT and CDR2 FQNNGV. CDR3 in DNA: TGTGCCAGCAGCTTCCCAGGCCTGAACACCATATATTTT. Translating it yields CASSFPGLNTIYF. The complete variable domain, with remaining parts taken from reference TRBV11-2 and TRBJ1-3, reads EAGVAQSPRYKIIEKRQSVAFWCNPISGHATLYWYQQILGQGPKLLIQFQNNGVVDDSQLPKDRFSAERLKGVDSTLKIQPAKLEDSAVYLCASSFPGLNTIYFGEGSWLTVV.

The chain employs TRBV7-2 and TRBJ2-2; TRBD1 is a possible D gene (5 bases). Trimming pared 2 bases from V and 8 bases from J, leaving 12 bases between. CDR3 length: 14 residues. CDR1 and CDR2 (germline): SGHTA, FQGNSA. CDR3 amino acids: CASSLLLGAGELFF. In DNA form, the CDR3 reads TGTGCCAGCAGCTTACTTCTTGGGGCAGGGGAGCTGTTTTTT.

This clone has only a few counts. The chain links TRBV10-3 to TRBJ2-2, with D tentatively TRBD1 (6 bases). V dropped 6 bases and J dropped 2 bases, with 13 bases sitting between them. This CDR3 contains 15 residues. The V gene's germline CDR1 is ENHRY and CDR2 SYGVKD. CDR3 in DNA: TGTGCCATCAGGCAGGGGTGGGAAAACACCGGGGAGCTGTTTTTT. Its protein product is CAIRQGWENTGELFF.

V and J are TRBV5-4 and TRBJ2-1; the match to TRBD2 covers 15 bases. The CDR3 extends over 15 amino acids. CDR1 and CDR2 (germline): SGHNT, YYREEE (reference sequence). V lost 4 bases and J lost 10; bases outside the gene matches: 6. The CDR3 loop reads CASSPGLAGGEEQFF. The CDR3 coding sequence is TGTGCCAGCAGCCCCGGACTAGCGGGGGGGGAGGAGCAGTTCTTC. The variable domain in full, completed from reference TRBV5-4 and TRBJ2-1, reads ETGVTQSPTHLIKTRGQQVTLRCSSQSGHNTVSWYQQALGQGPQFIFQYYREEENGRGNFPPRFSGLQFPNYSSELNVNALELDDSALYLCASSPGLAGGEEQFFGPGTRLTVL.

This chain uses TRBV7-2 with TRBJ2-7; D may be TRBD1 (6 bases). Deletions cut 5 bases from V and 2 bases from J, with 16 bases between. The length of the CDR3 is 15 residues. Germline V gene data show CDR1 as SGHTA and CDR2 as FQGNSA. CDR3: CASSVRDTGPYEQYF. CDR3 nucleotide sequence: TGTGCCAGCAGCGTCCGGGACACAGGACCCTACGAGCAGTACTTC.

This chain joins TRBV5-6 and TRBJ2-5, with TRBD1 matching 8 bases. The CDR3 totals 13 residues. CDR1 is SGHDT and CDR2 is YYEEEE in the germline V gene. Germline trimming cut 3 bases from V and 2 bases from J; bases unmatched to any gene: 0. CDR3 coding DNA: TGTGCCAGCAGCTGGACAGGGCAAGAGACCCAGTACTTC. It is translated as CASSWTGQETQYF.

This clone appeared a few times. The V and J genes are TRBV12-2 and TRBJ1-5; TRBD1 reflects the table's D call only, with no check against the DNA. TRBV12-2 is designated a pseudogene. The CDR3 consists of 17 residues. In nucleotides, the CDR3 is TGTGCAAGTCGCTTAGATCGACAGGGGGCCCTCAATCAGCCCCAGCATTTT. Translating gives CASRLDRQGALNQPQHF.

The sample holds a few counts of this clone. The rearrangement links TRBV6-4 to TRBJ1-1; 7 bases agree with TRBD1. The CDR3 runs to 14 residues. V trimming: 7 bases; J trimming: 4 bases; junction bases outside the gene matches: 9. Germline CDR1 reads MRHNA; CDR2 reads SNTAGT. The CDR3 is CASKPQGWGTEAFF. CDR3 sequence (DNA): TGTGCCAGCAAACCACAGGGGTGGGGCACTGAAGCTTTCTTT.

This clone has just a few counts. The rearrangement links TRBV6-6 to TRBJ1-5, with a weak D call TRBD1 (5 bases). The CDR3 is 15 residues long. The germline V gene has CDR1 MNHNY and CDR2 SVGAGI (reference sequence). Trimming left V 0 bases short and J 4 bases short, with 10 bases between. CDR3 loop: CASSYSPDKNQPQHF. The CDR3 nucleotides read TGTGCCAGCAGTTACTCCCCGGACAAGAATCAGCCCCAGCATTTT.

This clone was counted between two and nine times. This chain joins TRBV4-1 and TRBJ1-4, with D maybe TRBD1 (5 bases). Germline V gene sequence: CDR1 MGHRA, CDR2 YSYEKL. The CDR3 contains 14 residues. V dropped 6 bases and J dropped 8 bases, with 16 bases sitting between them. The CDR3 DNA reads TGCGCCAGCAGGCCGACTTTCCAGGGAGAAAAACTGTTTTTT. It codes for CASRPTFQGEKLFF.

This clone occurred a few times. The rearrangement links TRBV4-2 to TRBJ1-2; D possibly corresponds to TRBD1 (6 bases). Germline values: CDR1 LGHNA, CDR2 YNFKEQ. The CDR3 sequence is 16 residues long. V was cut by 1 base and J by 3 bases, with 15 bases left in between. DNA for the CDR3: TGTGCCAGCAGCCAAGGCCCCTGGGGGGGCGACTATGGCTACACCTTC. Protein product: CASSQGPWGGDYGYTF.

The chain joins TRBV6-5 to TRBJ1-5; D might be TRBD1 (5 bases). Trimming cost V 6 bases and J 4 bases, with 13 bases left between them. This CDR3 has 14 residues. Germline V gene lookup returns CDR1 MNHEY and CDR2 SVGAGI. CDR3 loop: CASRGGRVNQPQHF. The CDR3 DNA reads as TGTGCCAGCAGGGGGGGGAGGGTTAATCAGCCCCAGCATTTT.

In this sample, this clone turned up a few times. The chain is built from TRBV6-6 and TRBJ2-3; TRBD2 aligns across 9 bases. This CDR3 comprises 15 residues. Germline lookup yields CDR1 MNHNY and CDR2 SVGAGI (reference sequence). The trim removed 5 bases at V and 5 bases at J, leaving 8 bases unmatched. CDR3 residues: CASSPWRGGGDTQYF. DNA of the CDR3: TGTGCCAGCAGTCCCTGGCGGGGGGGCGGAGATACGCAGTATTTT.

J is TRBJ1-3 and V is TRBV19, with D unclear. The CDR3 runs 15 residues. The germline gives CDR1 LNHDA, CDR2 SQIVND (reference sequence). V lost 0 bases and J 0 bases, leaving 6 bases between the germline ends. The CDR3: CASSIDRNSGNTIYF. CDR3 in DNA: TGTGCCAGTAGTATAGACAGGAACTCTGGAAACACCATATATTTT.

The gene calls are TRBV28 and TRBJ2-7, with TRBD2 identical over 9 bases. V trimming: 5 bases; J trimming: 0 bases; junction bases outside the gene matches: 5. The germline CDR1 and CDR2 sequences are MDHEN and SYDVKM. The CDR3 has 15 amino acids. CDR3 sequence (DNA): TGTGCCAGCAGTCCAAGCGGGGGGCCCTCCTACGAGCAGTACTTC. It specifies CASSPSGGPSYEQYF.

This clone was detected a few times. The V gene is TRBV6-6, the J gene TRBJ1-2; unclear D gene. There are 11 residues in the CDR3. V was cut by 11 bases and J by 6 bases, with 13 bases left in between. Germline CDR1 is MNHNY and CDR2 is SVGAGI (reference sequence). The DNA for the CDR3 is TGTGCCCTCGCTGGCCTCAATGGCTACACCTTC. It translates to CALAGLNGYTF.

V usage is TRBV28 and J usage is TRBJ2-6; D is ambiguous. The germline CDR1 and CDR2 sequences are MDHEN and SYDVKM. With 8 bases removed from V and 0 bases from J, the gap between germline ends came to 11 bases. This CDR3 is 15 amino acids long. DNA for the CDR3: TGTGCCAGCCGTAGATCCACCTCTGGGGCCAACGTCCTGACTTTC. Its translation is CASRRSTSGANVLTF.

This clone has more than one count but fewer than ten. V and J are TRBV5-6 and TRBJ2-3, with 8 bases identical to TRBD1. Germline V gene lookup returns CDR1 SGHDT and CDR2 YYEEEE. The CDR3 totals 16 residues. The junction had 11 bases not matched to a gene; V was cut back by 5 bases and J by 3 bases. Here the CDR3 DNA reads TGTGCCAGCAGTCCCGCAGGGGGCGCCGGGACAGATACGCAGTATTTT. Its protein product is CASSPAGGAGTDTQYF.

The chain carries TRBV11-2 and TRBJ2-2, with D possibly matching TRBD2 (6 bases). The germline CDR1 and CDR2 sequences are SGHAT and FQNNGV. The CDR3 sequence is 14 residues long. Trimming shortened V by 6 bases and J by 6 bases, and 14 bases separated the two germline ends. CDR3 sequence: CASSRAPGAGELFF. CDR3 nucleotide sequence: TGTGCCAGCAGTCGCGCCCCGGGGGCCGGGGAGCTGTTTTTT.

This clone was seen once. J is TRBJ1-1 and V is TRBV19, with 9 bases identical to TRBD1. The CDR3 loop spans 15 amino acids. CDR1 is LNHDA and CDR2 is SQIVND in the germline V gene (reference sequence). After removal of 3 bases from V and 5 bases from J, the junction contained 7 bases not matched to a gene. CDR3 protein: CASSMGTGRWTEAFF. The CDR3 coding sequence is TGTGCCAGTAGTATGGGGACAGGGAGGTGGACTGAAGCTTTCTTT. Together with reference TRBV19 and TRBJ1-1, the CDR3 gives the full variable domain: DGGITQSPKYLFRKEGQNVTLSCEQNLNHDAMYWYRQDPGQGLRLIYYSQIVNDFQKGDIAEGYSVSREKKESFPLTVTSAQKNPTAFYLCASSMGTGRWTEAFFGQGTRLTVV.

This clone turned up a few times. The V and J genes are TRBV14 and TRBJ2-1; 11 nucleotides line up with TRBD2. The V gene end was trimmed by 4 bases and the J gene end by 6 bases; junction bases not matched to a gene: 5. The CDR3 runs 15 residues. CDR1 SGHDN and CDR2 FVKESK come from the germline V gene. The DNA of the CDR3 is TGTGCCAGCAGCCGGCTAGCGGGGGGAGTCAATGAGCAGTTCTTC. Translating it yields CASSRLAGGVNEQFF.

This sequence joins TRBV6-1 and TRBJ2-3; D perhaps matches TRBD1 (6 bases). The CDR3 is 14 residues long. V was cut by 4 bases and J by 0 bases, with 8 bases left in between. Germline-derived CDR1 and CDR2 are MNHNS and SASEGT. CDR3 nucleotides: TGTGCCAGCAGTGGACAGGCAAGCACAGATACGCAGTATTTT. This translates into CASSGQASTDTQYF.

This rearrangement joins TRBV12-5 to TRBJ2-1; 7 nucleotides line up with TRBD2. The J segment lost 4 bases and the V segment lost 3 bases, leaving 9 bases of the junction unmatched. This CDR3 spans 16 amino acids. Germline CDR1 reads LGHNT; CDR2 reads FRNRAP. CDR3 bases: TGTGCTAGTGGTTTTGGGGGGACGGGAGGTTACAATGAGCAGTTCTTC. This encodes CASGFGGTGGYNEQFF.

The chain carries TRBV6-1 and TRBJ2-7, with 9 bases fitting TRBD1. This CDR3 is built from 13 residues. Trimming took 6 bases from V and 5 from J; bases not matched to a gene: 5. The germline CDR1 and CDR2 sequences are MNHNS and SASEGT. The CDR3 protein is CASREQGAHEQYF. As DNA, the CDR3 is TGTGCCAGCAGAGAACAGGGGGCCCACGAGCAGTACTTC.

Written as DNA, the CDR3 is TGTGCCAGCAGCTTAGCTGGACTAAACAATGAGCAGTTCTTC. Its translation is CASSLAGLNNEQFF. The chain employs TRBV7-7 and TRBJ2-1, with a weak D call TRBD2 (6 bases). V gave up 0 bases and J gave up 5 bases, with 8 bases separating them. Germline CDR1 and CDR2: SSHAT and FNYEAQ (reference sequence). The CDR3 length is 14 residues.

In this sample, this clone turned up a few times. The gene calls are TRBV4-3 and TRBJ1-1; no clear D gene. The CDR3 loop spans 15 amino acids. V was clipped by 0 bases and J by 0 bases, with 8 bases between them. Germline-derived CDR1 and CDR2 are LGHNA and YSLEER. This CDR3 reads CASSQDGRVNTEAFF. The DNA for the CDR3 is TGCGCCAGCAGCCAAGATGGGCGGGTGAACACTGAAGCTTTCTTT.

This clone was detected only a few times. The chain uses TRBV2 and TRBJ1-6, with D possibly TRBD1 on 6 matching bases. The CDR3 is 13 residues long. Deletions cut 10 bases from V and 7 bases from J, with 14 bases between. Per germline, CDR1 SNHLY and CDR2 FYNNEI. In DNA form, the CDR3 reads TGTGCCACCGGACAGATAGGGAATTCACCCCTCCACTTT. It translates to CATGQIGNSPLHF.

This chain links TRBV5-4 with TRBJ2-2; 9 nucleotides align to TRBD2. The CDR3 runs to 16 residues. The germline gives CDR1 SGHNT, CDR2 YYREEE (reference sequence). J gave up 4 bases and V 2 bases, and 6 bases lay outside the gene matches. The CDR3 region is CASSFYLAGSTGELFF. The CDR3 nucleotides read TGTGCCAGCAGCTTTTACCTAGCGGGAAGCACCGGGGAGCTGTTTTTT.

This clone appeared a few times. The chain links TRBV7-9 to TRBJ1-4; 7 bases match TRBD1. In germline, CDR1 is SEHNR, CDR2 FQNEAQ (reference sequence). The V and J ends lost 4 bases and 6 bases, in that order; junction bases with no gene match: 8. The CDR3 is made up of 15 amino acids. CDR3 in DNA: TGTGCCAGCAGCTCTCGACAGGGCGGTGATGAAAAACTGTTTTTT. This gives the protein CASSSRQGGDEKLFF.

The chain has TRBV5-4 and TRBJ1-1; 7 nucleotides align to TRBD1. The V segment lost 7 bases and the J segment 6 bases; nucleotides outside the gene matches: 9. Germline V gene sequence: CDR1 SGHNT, CDR2 YYREEE (reference sequence). The CDR3 is 13 amino acids. The CDR3 sequence: CASFEGGAPEAFF. CDR3 bases: TGTGCCAGCTTCGAAGGGGGCGCCCCTGAAGCTTTCTTT.

This clone was seen a handful of times. The chain recombines TRBV6-1 with TRBJ1-2; tentatively, D is TRBD1 (6 bases). Germline values: CDR1 MNHNS, CDR2 SASEGT. The CDR3 is made up of 15 amino acids. Deletions cut 1 base from V and 5 bases from J, with 14 bases between. The CDR3 DNA reads TGTGCCAGCAGTGAAGGAGTTGGGACACTTTATGGCTACACCTTC. It codes for CASSEGVGTLYGYTF.